Below are 6 T cell receptor beta chains sequenced from a single sample in a study of T cells after yellow fever vaccination. In TCRdb, the 5' RACE reads were re-called with MiXCR into one record per CDR3 protein. The sample consists of about 320,000 distinct CDR3 sequences, about 10% of them appearing once. The material was CD4+ T cells sorted from PBMCs, obtained 45 days after the yellow fever booster vaccination. The source of these receptors is a man between 18 and 29 years old who received the YFV17D yellow fever vaccine.

V gene TRBV20-1 combines with J gene TRBJ2-1; D possibly corresponds to TRBD2 (7 bases). This CDR3 is 12 amino acids long. Trimming removed 5 bases from V and 8 bases from J, with 13 bases in between. In germline, CDR1 is DFQATT, CDR2 SNEGSKA (reference sequence). The CDR3 coding sequence is TGCAGTGCTTGGGGGGGCCGCGATGAGCAGTTCTTC. Encoded protein: CSAWGGRDEQFF.

Many counts were recorded for this clonotype. The rearrangement links TRBV10-3 to TRBJ2-7; 8 nucleotides agree with TRBD1. The germline CDR1 and CDR2 sequences are ENHRY and SYGVKD. J was trimmed by 2 bases and V by 10 bases; bases with no gene match: 7. The CDR3 is 13 amino acids. The CDR3 loop reads CATKTGETYEQYF. The CDR3 region has the DNA TGTGCCACCAAGACAGGGGAGACCTACGAGCAGTACTTC.

This clonotype was seen a few times. This sequence joins TRBV6-5 and TRBJ1-1; D possibly corresponds to TRBD1 (6 bases). The CDR3 covers 17 residues. The germline V gene encodes CDR1 MNHEY and CDR2 SVGAGI. Trimming took 0 bases from V and 1 from J, leaving 15 bases between them. The CDR3 protein is CASSYSTMQGQNTEAFF. Written as DNA, the CDR3 is TGTGCCAGCAGTTACTCGACCATGCAGGGGCAGAACACTGAAGCTTTCTTT.

This chain joins TRBV5-5 and TRBJ2-1; D is perhaps TRBD2 (6 bases). Germline V gene sequence: CDR1 SGHKS, CDR2 YYEKEE (reference sequence). This CDR3 has 15 amino acids. V dropped 4 bases and J dropped 9 bases, with 20 bases sitting between them. The CDR3 DNA follows: TGTGCCAGCAGCGTACTAGCAGGGCAATGGACTGAGCAGTTCTTC. Its translation: CASSVLAGQWTEQFF.

This clonotype appeared a few times. The chain couples TRBV5-1 to TRBJ2-6, with 9 bases fitting TRBD1. The length of the CDR3 is 18 residues. V trimming: 4 bases; J trimming: 0 bases; junction bases outside the gene matches: 8. Germline V lookup: CDR1 SGHRS, CDR2 YFSETQ. This CDR3 is CASSVRDRESSGANVLTF. DNA of the CDR3: TGCGCCAGCAGCGTACGGGACAGGGAAAGCTCTGGGGCCAACGTCCTGACTTTC.

This clonotype was seen a handful of times. This sequence joins TRBV25-1 and TRBJ1-5; the D is unclear. Trimming pared 2 bases from V and 4 bases from J, leaving 9 bases between. This CDR3 is built from 14 residues. CDR1 and CDR2 (germline): MGHDK, SYGVNS. The CDR3 nucleotides read TGTGCCAGCAGTGAAATATCCCAAAATCAGCCCCAGCATTTT. The encoded protein is CASSEISQNQPQHF.